This TCR beta chain was captured by sequencing in a study of blood T cell repertoires in COVID-19. Background on the study: The samples span acute and convalescent COVID-19 from the United States, Italy and Spain.

The CDR3 is made up of 12 amino acids. The J segment lost 7 bases and the V segment lost 8 bases, leaving 7 bases of the junction unmatched. Looked up from germline, CDR1 is SQVTM and CDR2 is ANQGSEA. Original processing notes: How many nucleated cells were present was estimated from reference gene primer amplification. The method was immunoSEQ multiplex PCR; TCRdb's version includes in-frame clones alone and lacks a portion of them. Clone size and the V and J calls come from that table; the DNA yielded D and trimming. The data contain some 140,000 clones, almost 85% of them seen just once; the ten biggest clones take up 4.5% to 6%. Recruits, aged roughly 18 to 95 years, lived in 24 US areas.

What was sequenced was PBMCs or T cells enriched from blood (not recorded which). The sequence was obtained from a man in his forties with acute COVID-19. This chain joins TRBV29-1 and TRBJ2-1; 8 nucleotides align to TRBD1. The CDR3 nucleotides are TGCAGCACCAGACAGGGGTCAAATGAGCAGTTCTTC. Translated: CSTRQGSNEQFF.